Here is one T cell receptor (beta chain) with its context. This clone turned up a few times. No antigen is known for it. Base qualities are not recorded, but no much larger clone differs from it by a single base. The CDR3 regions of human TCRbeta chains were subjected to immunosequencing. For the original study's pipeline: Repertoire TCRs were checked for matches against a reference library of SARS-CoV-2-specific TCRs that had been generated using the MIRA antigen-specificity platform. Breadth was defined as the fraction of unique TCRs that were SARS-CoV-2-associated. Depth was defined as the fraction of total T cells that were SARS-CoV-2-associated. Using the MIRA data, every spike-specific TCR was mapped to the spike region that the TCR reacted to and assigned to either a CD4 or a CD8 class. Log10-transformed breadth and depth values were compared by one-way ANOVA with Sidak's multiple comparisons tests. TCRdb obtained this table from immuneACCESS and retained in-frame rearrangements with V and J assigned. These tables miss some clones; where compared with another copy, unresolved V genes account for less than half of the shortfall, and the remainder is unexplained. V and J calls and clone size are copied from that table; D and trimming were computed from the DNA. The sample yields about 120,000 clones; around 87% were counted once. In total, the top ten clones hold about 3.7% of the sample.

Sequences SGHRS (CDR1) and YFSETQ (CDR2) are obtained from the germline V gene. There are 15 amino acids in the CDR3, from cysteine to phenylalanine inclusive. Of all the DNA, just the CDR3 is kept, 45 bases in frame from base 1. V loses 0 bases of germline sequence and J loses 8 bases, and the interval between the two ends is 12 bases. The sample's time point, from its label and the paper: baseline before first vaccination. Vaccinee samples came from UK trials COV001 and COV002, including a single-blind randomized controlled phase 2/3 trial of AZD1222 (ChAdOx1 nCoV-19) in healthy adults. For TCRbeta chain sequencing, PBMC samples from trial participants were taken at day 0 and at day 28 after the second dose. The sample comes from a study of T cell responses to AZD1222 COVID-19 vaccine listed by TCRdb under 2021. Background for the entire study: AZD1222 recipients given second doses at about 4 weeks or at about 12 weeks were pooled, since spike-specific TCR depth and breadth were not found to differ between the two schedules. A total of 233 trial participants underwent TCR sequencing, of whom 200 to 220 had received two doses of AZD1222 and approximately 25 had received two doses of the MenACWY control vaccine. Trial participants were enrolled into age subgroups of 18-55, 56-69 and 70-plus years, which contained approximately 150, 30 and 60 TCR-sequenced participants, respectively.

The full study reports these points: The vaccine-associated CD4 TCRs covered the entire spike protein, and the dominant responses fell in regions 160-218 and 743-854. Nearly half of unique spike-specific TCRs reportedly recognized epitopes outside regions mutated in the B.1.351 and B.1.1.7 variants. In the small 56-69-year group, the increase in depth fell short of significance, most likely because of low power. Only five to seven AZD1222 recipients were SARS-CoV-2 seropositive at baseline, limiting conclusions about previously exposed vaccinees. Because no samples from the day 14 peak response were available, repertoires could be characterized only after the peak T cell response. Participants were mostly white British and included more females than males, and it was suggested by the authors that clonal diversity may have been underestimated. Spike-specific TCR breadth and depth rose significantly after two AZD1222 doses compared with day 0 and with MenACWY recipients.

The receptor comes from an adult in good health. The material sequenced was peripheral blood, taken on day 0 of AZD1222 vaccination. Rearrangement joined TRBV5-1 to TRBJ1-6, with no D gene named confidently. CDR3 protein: CASSLEVARHSPLHF. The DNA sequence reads TGCGCCAGCAGCTTGGAGGTGGCTCGGCATTCACCCCTCCACTTT.